This TCR beta chain is drawn from a study of PD-1 blockade in mismatch repair-deficient tumors. The protocol was immunoSEQ multiplex PCR, while the TCRdb copy is restricted to in-frame clones and leaves out a portion. The sample has 100,000 to 150,000 clones; approximately 91% are singletons. Germline values: CDR1 MNHNS, CDR2 SASEGT. This CDR3 comprises 17 residues. Trimming removed 1 base from V and 1 base from J; junction bases left unmatched: 7. Sequencing was performed on peripheral blood, taken just under 74 weeks after starting pembrolizumab. The sequence was obtained from an adult with mismatch repair-deficient cancer. V gene TRBV6-1 combines with J gene TRBJ2-1; 7 bases are shared with TRBD2. The CDR3 DNA reads as TGTGCCAGCAGTGAAGGTGTGGCGGGGGTGTCCTACAATGAGCAGTTCTTC. It translates to CASSEGVAGVSYNEQFF.